The T cell receptor beta chain under discussion was sequenced for a study of CD8 T cells in Susac syndrome. Unmatched junction bases numbered 2, after V lost 7 bases and J lost 7 bases. The germline CDR1 and CDR2 sequences are SGDLS and YYNGEE. The CDR3 runs 13 residues. After extraction with the RNeasy kit, about 0.45 to 1 ug of the RNA was reverse transcribed using random hexamers. One entry per CDR3 protein results from TCRdb running MiXCR on the immunoSEQ multiplex PCR reads. Of around 140,000 distinct CDR3 sequences listed, roughly 95% were seen once; the top ten hold over 0.1%. CD8+ and CD4+ T cells from blood underwent TCR beta sequencing, which was carried out in a high-throughput format.

Material: CD4+ T cells from PBMCs. This chain joins TRBV9 and TRBJ1-6, with 10 bases fitting TRBD1. The TCR originated in a human donor with multiple sclerosis. CDR3 loop: CASRTGGNSPLHF. The CDR3 DNA reads as TGTGCCAGCCGGACAGGGGGGAATTCACCCCTCCACTTT. The full variable domain, completed using reference TRBV9 and TRBJ1-6, is DSGVTQTPKHLITATGQRVTLRCSPRSGDLSVYWYQQSLDQGLQFLIQYYNGEERAKGNILERFSAQQFPDLHSELNLSSLELGDSALYFCASRTGGNSPLHFGNGTRLTVT.